This entry is about one TCR beta chain. Its antigen is unknown. 5' RACE that incorporated UMI labels was used to prepare the TRB cDNA libraries. After re-calling the 5' RACE reads, TCRdb lists one entry per CDR3 protein, DNA absent. The specimen's table records tens of thousands of distinct CDR3 sequences. This specimen comes from a study of CXCR3-negative and CXCR3-positive naive CD8 T cells. Study-level points and caveats: Diversity was high in both naive subsets and much lower in memory cells. Most assays were run on fresh PBMCs (CXCR3 expression partially decreased after cryopreservation). Naive cells used TRBV-TRBJ genes in much the same way whether CXCR3-negative or CXCR3-positive; memory cells did not. Hydrophobicity was higher for TRB CDR3s found in CXCR3-positive naive cells than in CXCR3-negative naive cells.

Germline V lookup: CDR1 SGHAT, CDR2 FQNNGV. The CDR3 runs to 12 residues. Sequencing was carried out using naive CXCR3+ CD8+ T cells from blood. The subset was: CD45RO-CCR7+CD27+CD95- naive CD8+ T cells expressing CXCR3 (TNR3+). The V and J genes are TRBV11-2 and TRBJ2-3. The TCR sequence derives from a human donor in good health. Some clones in this sample may be carry-over from other donors' samples. CDR3 amino acids: CASSLGSDTQYF.